This T cell receptor (beta chain) is drawn from a study of blood T cells in healthy people across ages. Study observations and caveats: The recorded TCR beta diversity per million T cells decreased in a roughly linear manner with age.

The donors, aged roughly 6 to 95, were healthy Caucasians from Russia. Each sample provided at least 5.5 micrograms of extracted total RNA. Points on this clonotype: Its specificity is unknown.

Sample-barcoded 5' priming and a J-beta primer mix drove a second PCR of roughly 6 to 12 cycles. A tag from a template-switch adaptor with 12 random nucleotides marked each cDNA molecule. Using its own MiXCR run on the 5' RACE reads, TCRdb lists one record per CDR3 protein. The sample contains 1.8 million or so distinct CDR3 sequences, approximately 39% of which appear only once. CDR3 length equals 15 residues. V was clipped by 0 bases and J by 0 bases, with 9 bases between them. The germline CDR1 and CDR2 sequences are LGHNA and YNFKEQ. The sequence derives from a human donor in good health. This chain links TRBV4-2 with TRBJ2-7; no clear D gene. Specimen: blood. This chain's CDR3 is CASSQETVTSYEQYF. For the CDR3, the DNA is TGTGCCAGCAGCCAAGAGACGGTCACCTCCTACGAGCAGTACTTC.